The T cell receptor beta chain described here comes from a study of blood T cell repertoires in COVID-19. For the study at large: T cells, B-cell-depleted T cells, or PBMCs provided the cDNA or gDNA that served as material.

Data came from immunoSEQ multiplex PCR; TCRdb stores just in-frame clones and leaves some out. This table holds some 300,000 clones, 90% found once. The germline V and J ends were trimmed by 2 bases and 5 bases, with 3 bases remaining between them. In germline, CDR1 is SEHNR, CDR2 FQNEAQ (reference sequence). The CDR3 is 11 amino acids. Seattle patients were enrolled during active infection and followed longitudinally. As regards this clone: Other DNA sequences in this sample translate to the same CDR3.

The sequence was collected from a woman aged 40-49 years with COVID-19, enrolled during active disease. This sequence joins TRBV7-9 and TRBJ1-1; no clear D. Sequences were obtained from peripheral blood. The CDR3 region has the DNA TGTGCCAGCAGCTTACTTACTGAAGCTTTCTTT. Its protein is CASSLLTEAFF.